The T cell receptor beta chain under discussion was sequenced for a study of blood T cell repertoires in COVID-19. Study as a whole: The origin of the acute and convalescent COVID-19 samples was the United States, Italy and Spain.

Authors' processing steps: How many nucleated cells were present was estimated from reference gene primer amplification. Using immunoSEQ multiplex PCR, the repertoire was profiled, and TCRdb retains in-frame clones only, with some absent. V, J and clone size derive from that table, while D and trimming were established from the DNA sequence. The sample records around 310,000 clones, roughly 91% being singletons. V lost 1 base, J lost 4 bases, and 14 bases lay in between. CDR1 MGHRA and CDR2 YSYEKL come from the germline V gene. The length of the CDR3 is 17 residues. V and J are TRBV4-1 and TRBJ2-6; D may be TRBD2 (6 bases). The TCR sequence derives from a woman aged 25 to 39 who had recovered from COVID-19. Sequenced material: PBMCs or T cells enriched from blood (not recorded which). CDR3 residues: CASSQALGGLGANVLTF. The CDR3 nucleotides read TGCGCCAGCAGCCAAGCCCTTGGGGGGTTAGGGGCCAACGTCCTGACTTTC.